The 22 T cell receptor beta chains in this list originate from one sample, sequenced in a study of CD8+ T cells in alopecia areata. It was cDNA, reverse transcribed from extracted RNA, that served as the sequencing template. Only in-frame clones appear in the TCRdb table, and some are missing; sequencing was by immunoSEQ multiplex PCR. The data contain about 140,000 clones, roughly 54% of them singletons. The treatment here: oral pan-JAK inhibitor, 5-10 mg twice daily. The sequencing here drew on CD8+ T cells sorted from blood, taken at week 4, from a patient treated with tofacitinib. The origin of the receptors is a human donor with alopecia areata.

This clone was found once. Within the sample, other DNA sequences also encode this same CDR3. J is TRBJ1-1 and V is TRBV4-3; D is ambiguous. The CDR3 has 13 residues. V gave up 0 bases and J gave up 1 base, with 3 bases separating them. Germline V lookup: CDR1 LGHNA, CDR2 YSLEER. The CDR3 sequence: CASSQDRNTEAFF. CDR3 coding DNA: TGCGCCAGCAGCCAAGACAGGAACACTGAAGCTTTCTTT.

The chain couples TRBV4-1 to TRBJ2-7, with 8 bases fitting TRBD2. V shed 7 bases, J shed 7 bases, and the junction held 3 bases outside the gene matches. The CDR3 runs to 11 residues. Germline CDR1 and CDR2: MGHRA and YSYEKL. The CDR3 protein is CASTGGTEQYF. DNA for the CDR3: TGCGCCAGCACGGGGGGGACAGAGCAGTACTTC.

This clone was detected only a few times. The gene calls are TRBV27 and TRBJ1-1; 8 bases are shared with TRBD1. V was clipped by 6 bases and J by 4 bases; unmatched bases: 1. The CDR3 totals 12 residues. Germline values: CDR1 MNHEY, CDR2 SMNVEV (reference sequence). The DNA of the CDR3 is TGTGCCAGCAGGACAGGGGTCACTGAAGCTTTCTTT. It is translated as CASRTGVTEAFF.

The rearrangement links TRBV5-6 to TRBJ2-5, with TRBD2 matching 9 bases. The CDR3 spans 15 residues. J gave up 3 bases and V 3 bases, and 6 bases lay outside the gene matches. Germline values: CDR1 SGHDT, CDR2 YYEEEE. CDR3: CASSSLAGWEETQYF. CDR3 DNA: TGTGCCAGCAGCTCTCTAGCGGGGTGGGAAGAGACCCAGTACTTC. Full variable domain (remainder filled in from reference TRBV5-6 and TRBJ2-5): DAGVTQSPTHLIKTRGQQVTLRCSPKSGHDTVSWYQQALGQGPQFIFQYYEEEERQRGNFPDRFSGHQFPNYSSELNVNALLLGDSALYLCASSSLAGWEETQYFGPGTRLLVL.

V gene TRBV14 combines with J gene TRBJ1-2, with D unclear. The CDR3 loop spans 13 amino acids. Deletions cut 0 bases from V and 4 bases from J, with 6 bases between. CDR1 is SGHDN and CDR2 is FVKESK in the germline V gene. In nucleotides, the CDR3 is TGTGCCAGCAGCCAAGATTCTGCCTATGGCTACACCTTC. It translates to CASSQDSAYGYTF.

The CDR3 loop reads CAWSVSRTNEQFF. The CDR3 nucleotides read TGTGCCTGGAGTGTATCTCGGACCAATGAGCAGTTCTTC. The chain uses TRBV30 and TRBJ2-1; the D is unclear. Looked up from germline, CDR1 is GTSNPN and CDR2 is SVGIG (reference sequence). The V end lost 0 bases, the J end lost 6 bases, and 9 bases lay between the germline ends. CDR3 length: 13 residues. The full variable domain, with the rest looked up from reference TRBV30 and TRBJ2-1, is SQTIHQWPATLVQPVGSPLSLECTVEGTSNPNLYWYRQAAGRGLQLLFYSVGIGQISSEVPQNLSASRPQDRQFILSSKKLLLSDSGFYLCAWSVSRTNEQFFGPGTRLTVL.

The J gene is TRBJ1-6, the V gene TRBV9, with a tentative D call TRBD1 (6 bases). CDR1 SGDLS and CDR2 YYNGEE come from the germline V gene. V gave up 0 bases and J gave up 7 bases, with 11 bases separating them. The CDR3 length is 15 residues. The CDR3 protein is CASSVGGLGNSPLHF. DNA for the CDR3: TGTGCCAGCAGCGTAGGGGGGCTGGGGAATTCACCCCTCCACTTT. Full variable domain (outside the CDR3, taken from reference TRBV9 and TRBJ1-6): DSGVTQTPKHLITATGQRVTLRCSPRSGDLSVYWYQQSLDQGLQFLIQYYNGEERAKGNILERFSAQQFPDLHSELNLSSLELGDSALYFCASSVGGLGNSPLHFGNGTRLTVT.

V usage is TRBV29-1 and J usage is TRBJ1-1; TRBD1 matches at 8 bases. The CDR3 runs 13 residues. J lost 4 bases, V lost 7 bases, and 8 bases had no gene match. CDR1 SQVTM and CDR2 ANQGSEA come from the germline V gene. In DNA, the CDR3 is TGCAGCGGGATGACAGGGGAAGGCACTGAAGCTTTCTTT. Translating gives CSGMTGEGTEAFF.

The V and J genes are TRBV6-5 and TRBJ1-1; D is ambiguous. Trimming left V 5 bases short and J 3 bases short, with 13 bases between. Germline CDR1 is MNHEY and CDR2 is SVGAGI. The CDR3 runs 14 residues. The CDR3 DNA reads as TGTGCCAGCAGTGTTTTAGGGTACGACACTGAAGCTTTCTTT. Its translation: CASSVLGYDTEAFF.

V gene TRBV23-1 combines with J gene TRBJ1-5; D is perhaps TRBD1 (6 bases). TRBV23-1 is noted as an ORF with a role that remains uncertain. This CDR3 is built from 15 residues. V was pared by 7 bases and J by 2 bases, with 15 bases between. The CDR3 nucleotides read TGCGCCAGCAATCTTCCGGACAGATGCAATCAGCCCCAGCATTTT. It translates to CASNLPDRCNQPQHF.

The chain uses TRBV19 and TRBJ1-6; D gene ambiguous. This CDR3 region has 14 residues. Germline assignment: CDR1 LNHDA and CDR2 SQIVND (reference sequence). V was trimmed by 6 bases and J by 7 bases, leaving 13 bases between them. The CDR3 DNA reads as TGTGCCAGTAGCCACAAGGACTACAATTCACCCCTCCACTTT. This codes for CASSHKDYNSPLHF.

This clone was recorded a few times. CDR3 in DNA: TGCAGCGTTGAAAAGGTCTCGAACACCGGGGAGCTGTTTTTT. Encoded protein: CSVEKVSNTGELFF. This rearrangement joins TRBV29-1 to TRBJ2-2; D call uncertain. CDR1 SQVTM and CDR2 ANQGSEA come from the germline V gene. This CDR3 is 14 amino acids long. V shed 2 bases and J shed 0 bases, with 7 bases lying between them.

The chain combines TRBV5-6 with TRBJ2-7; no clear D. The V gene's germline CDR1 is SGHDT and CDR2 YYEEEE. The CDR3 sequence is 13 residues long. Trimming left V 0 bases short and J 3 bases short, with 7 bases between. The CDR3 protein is CASSLGNGYEQYF. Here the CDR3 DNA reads TGTGCCAGCAGCTTGGGCAACGGCTACGAGCAGTACTTC. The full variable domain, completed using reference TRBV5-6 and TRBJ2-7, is DAGVTQSPTHLIKTRGQQVTLRCSPKSGHDTVSWYQQALGQGPQFIFQYYEEEERQRGNFPDRFSGHQFPNYSSELNVNALLLGDSALYLCASSLGNGYEQYFGPGTRLTVT.

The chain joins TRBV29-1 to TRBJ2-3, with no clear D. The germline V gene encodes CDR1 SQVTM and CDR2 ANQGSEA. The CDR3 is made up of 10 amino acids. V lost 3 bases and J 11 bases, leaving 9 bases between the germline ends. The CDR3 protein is CSVELERQYF. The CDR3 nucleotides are TGCAGCGTTGAGTTGGAAAGGCAGTATTTT.

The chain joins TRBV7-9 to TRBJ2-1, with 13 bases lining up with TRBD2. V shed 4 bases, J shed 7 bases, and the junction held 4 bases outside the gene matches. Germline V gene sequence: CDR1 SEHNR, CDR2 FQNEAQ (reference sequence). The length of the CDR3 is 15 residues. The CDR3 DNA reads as TGTGCCAGCAGCTCGACTAGCGGGGGGCCAAATGAGCAGTTCTTC. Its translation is CASSSTSGGPNEQFF.

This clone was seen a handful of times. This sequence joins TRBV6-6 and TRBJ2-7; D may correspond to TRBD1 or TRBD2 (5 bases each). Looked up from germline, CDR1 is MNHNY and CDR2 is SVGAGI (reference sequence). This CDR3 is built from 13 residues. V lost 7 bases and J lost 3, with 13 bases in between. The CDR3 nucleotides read TGTGCCAGCAACCCCGCAGGGAGCTACGAGCAGTACTTC. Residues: CASNPAGSYEQYF.

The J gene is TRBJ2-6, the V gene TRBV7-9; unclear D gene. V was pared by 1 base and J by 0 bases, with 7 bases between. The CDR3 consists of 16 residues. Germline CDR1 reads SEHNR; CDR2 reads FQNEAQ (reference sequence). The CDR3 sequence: CASSLEIRSGANVLTF. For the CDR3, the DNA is TGTGCCAGCAGCTTAGAGATCCGCTCTGGGGCCAACGTCCTGACTTTC.

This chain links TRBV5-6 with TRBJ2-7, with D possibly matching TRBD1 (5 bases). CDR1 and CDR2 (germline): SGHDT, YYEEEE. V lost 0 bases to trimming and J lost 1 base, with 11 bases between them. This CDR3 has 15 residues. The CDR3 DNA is TGTGCCAGCAGCTTGGTACAGGATCCATCCTACGAGCAGTACTTC. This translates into CASSLVQDPSYEQYF.

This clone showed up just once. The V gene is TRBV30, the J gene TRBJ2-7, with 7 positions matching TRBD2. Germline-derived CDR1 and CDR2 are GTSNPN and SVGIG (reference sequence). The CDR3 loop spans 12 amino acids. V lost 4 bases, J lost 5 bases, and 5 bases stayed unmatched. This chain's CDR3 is CAWNLADNEQYF. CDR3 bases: TGTGCCTGGAATCTAGCGGACAACGAGCAGTACTTC. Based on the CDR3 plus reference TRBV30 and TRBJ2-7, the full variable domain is SQTIHQWPATLVQPVGSPLSLECTVEGTSNPNLYWYRQAAGRGLQLLFYSVGIGQISSEVPQNLSASRPQDRQFILSSKKLLLSDSGFYLCAWNLADNEQYFGPGTRLTVT.

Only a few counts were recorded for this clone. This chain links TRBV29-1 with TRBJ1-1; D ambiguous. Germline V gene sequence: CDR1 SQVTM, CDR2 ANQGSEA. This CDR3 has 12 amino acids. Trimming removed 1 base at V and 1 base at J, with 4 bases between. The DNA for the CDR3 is TGCAGCGTTGAAGGAGCGAACACTGAAGCTTTCTTT. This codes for CSVEGANTEAFF.

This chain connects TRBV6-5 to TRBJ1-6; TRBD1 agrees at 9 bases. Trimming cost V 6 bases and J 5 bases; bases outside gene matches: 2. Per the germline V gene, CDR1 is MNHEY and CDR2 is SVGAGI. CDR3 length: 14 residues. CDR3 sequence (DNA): TGTGCCAGCAGGTGGACAGGGGATAATTCACCCCTCCACTTT. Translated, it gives CASRWTGDNSPLHF.

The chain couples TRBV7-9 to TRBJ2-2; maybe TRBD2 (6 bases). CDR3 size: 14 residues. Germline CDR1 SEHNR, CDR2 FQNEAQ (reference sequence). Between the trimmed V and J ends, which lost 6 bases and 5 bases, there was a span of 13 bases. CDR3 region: CASRGGRGTGELFF. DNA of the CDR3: TGTGCCAGCAGGGGAGGCCGCGGGACCGGGGAGCTGTTTTTT.